The rows below give T cell receptor beta chains drawn from one sample of a study of T cell responses to AZD1222 COVID-19 vaccine. TCRdb's table, derived via immunoSEQ multiplex PCR, lists solely in-frame clones and lacks some. This repertoire shows over 130,000 clones, almost 90% found once; its top ten account for 3% to 4.5%. Sample: peripheral blood, taken on day 0 of AZD1222 vaccination. These receptors all stem from an adult in good health. The CDR3 runs from the conserved cysteine through the conserved F or W. D genes are given only for firm matches. Only part of the rows carry a size: once, few, many, or a class if the clone is expanded.

abundance	d_gene	v_gene	j_gene	CDR3aa	CDR3nt
-	-	TRBV7-9	TRBJ2-1	CASSLVHSFAEQFF	TGTGCCAGCAGCTTAGTTCATTCCTTTGCGGAGCAGTTCTTC
-	-	TRBV19	TRBJ2-7	CASTGGKREPREQYF	TGTGCCAGCACAGGGGGTAAGCGGGAACCTCGCGAGCAGTACTTC
-	-	TRBV19	TRBJ2-1	CASSLSRSSYNEQFF	TGTGCCAGTAGTCTTAGCAGAAGCTCCTACAATGAGCAGTTCTTC
-	TRBD1	TRBV18	TRBJ2-7	CASSPSGRGTGAFEQYF	TGTGCCAGCTCACCATCGGGACGCGGGACAGGGGCGTTTGAGCAGTACTTC
once	-	TRBV6-2/TRBV6-3	TRBJ2-3	CASSTPLGDTQYF	TGTGCCAGCAGCACCCCCCTTGGGGATACGCAGTATTTT
-	TRBD1	TRBV18	TRBJ1-2	CASSPTGVRDGYTF	TGTGCCAGCTCACCTACAGGGGTGCGAGATGGCTACACCTTC
-	-	TRBV27	TRBJ2-1	CASNSGMEGEQFF	TGTGCCAGCAACTCCGGGATGGAGGGTGAGCAGTTCTTC
-	-	TRBV5-1	TRBJ1-4	CASSDRTVEKLFF	TGCGCCAGCAGCGACCGCACGGTTGAAAAACTGTTTTTT
-	-	TRBV15	TRBJ1-5	CATSFRTEDQPQHF	TGTGCCACCAGCTTCCGGACGGAAGATCAGCCCCAGCATTTT
-	-	TRBV25-1	TRBJ1-5	CASSESGKDGTNQPQHF	TGTGCCAGCAGTGAATCAGGGAAGGATGGTACCAATCAGCCCCAGCATTTT
-	-	TRBV6-1	TRBJ1-5	CASSENQPQHF	TGTGCCAGCAGTGAGAATCAGCCCCAGCATTTT
-	-	TRBV12-3/TRBV12-4	TRBJ1-1	CASSSGRNTEAFF	TGTGCCAGCAGCAGTGGACGAAACACTGAAGCTTTCTTT
once	-	TRBV4-1	TRBJ2-1	CASSQPTRGGRGEQFF	TGCGCCAGCAGCCAACCAACTAGGGGTGGTCGGGGTGAGCAGTTCTTC
-	TRBD1	TRBV4-2	TRBJ1-5	CASSQETGVNQPQHF	TGTGCCAGCAGCCAAGAGACAGGGGTTAATCAGCCCCAGCATTTT
-	-	TRBV28	TRBJ1-5	CASSFGGRSSEPQHF	TGTGCCAGCAGTTTCGGGGGGCGGAGTAGTGAACCCCAGCATTTT
-	-	TRBV7-2	TRBJ1-1	CASSFMGQANTEAFF	TGTGCCAGCAGCTTCATGGGACAAGCGAACACTGAAGCTTTCTTT
few	TRBD1	TRBV5-1	TRBJ1-1	CASSWNRQGGNTEAFF	TGCGCCAGCAGCTGGAACAGACAGGGTGGGAACACTGAAGCTTTCTTT
few	-	TRBV20-1	TRBJ1-2	CSASAWGETYGYTF	TGCAGTGCTAGTGCCTGGGGGGAAACCTATGGCTACACCTTC
-	TRBD1	TRBV30	TRBJ1-4	CAWSITQGAQLGKEKLFF	TGTGCCTGGAGTATAACACAGGGGGCGCAATTGGGAAAGGAAAAACTGTTTTTT
-	-	TRBV12-3/TRBV12-4	TRBJ1-2	CASGGLSGGYTF	TGTGCCAGCGGAGGACTAAGCGGTGGCTACACCTTC
many	-	TRBV7-3	TRBJ2-7	CASSLAQDSLYSYEQYF	TGTGCCAGCAGCTTAGCACAGGACTCACTTTACTCCTACGAGCAGTACTTC
once	-	TRBV9	TRBJ1-1	CASSQQTETEAFF	TGTGCCAGCAGCCAACAGACAGAAACTGAAGCTTTCTTT
-	-	TRBV7-2	TRBJ1-5	CASSGQRDQPQHF	TGTGCCAGCAGCGGACAGAGAGATCAGCCCCAGCATTTT
-	TRBD2	TRBV9	TRBJ2-1	CASSPGLAGAEQFF	TGTGCCAGCAGCCCGGGACTAGCGGGAGCGGAGCAGTTCTTC
-	TRBD1	TRBV7-2	TRBJ2-6	CASSFVIGTGSSGANVLTF	TGTGCCAGCAGCTTCGTAATCGGGACAGGATCCTCTGGGGCCAACGTCCTGACTTTC
-	-	TRBV9	TRBJ2-4	CASSVSRERENIQYF	TGTGCCAGCAGCGTATCAAGAGAGAGGGAAAACATTCAGTACTTC
-	-	TRBV7-8	TRBJ1-5	CASSFKRPGYSNQPQHF	TGTGCCAGCAGCTTCAAACGACCGGGTTATAGCAATCAGCCCCAGCATTTT
-	TRBD1	TRBV7-9	TRBJ1-3	CASSWLGTGYPPYF	TGTGCCAGCAGCTGGCTCGGGACAGGCTATCCGCCTTATTTT
-	TRBD1	TRBV7-2	TRBJ1-5	CASSATGTGQPQHF	TGTGCCAGCAGCGCGACAGGGACGGGACAGCCCCAGCATTTT
-	-	TRBV19	TRBJ1-4	CASSIATSTNEKLFF	TGTGCCAGTAGTATAGCTACATCTACTAATGAAAAACTGTTTTTT
-	-	TRBV5-1	TRBJ2-7	CASSLEGWGNEQYF	TGCGCCAGCAGCTTGGAAGGGTGGGGAAACGAGCAGTACTTC
-	-	TRBV7-2	TRBJ1-2	CASSSTLVRYGYTF	TGTGCCAGCAGCTCGACCCTCGTGAGATATGGCTACACCTTC
-	-	TRBV27	TRBJ1-1	CASSLVQEGPEAFF	TGTGCCAGCAGTTTGGTGCAGGAAGGGCCTGAAGCTTTCTTT
-	-	TRBV4-3	TRBJ2-1	CASSQTGTPYNEQFF	TGCGCCAGCAGCCAAACAGGGACCCCCTACAATGAGCAGTTCTTC
-	-	TRBV7-9	TRBJ2-1	CASSRDSGNYNEQFF	TGTGCCAGCAGCCGGGACTCCGGAAACTACAATGAGCAGTTCTTC
-	-	TRBV19	TRBJ2-1	CASSADGLLRYQSEQFF	TGTGCCAGTAGTGCAGATGGACTGTTGCGTTACCAGTCCGAGCAGTTCTTC
-	-	TRBV6-1	TRBJ1-5	CASSEDRVGQPQHF	TGTGCCAGCAGTGAAGACAGGGTAGGTCAGCCCCAGCATTTT
-	-	TRBV6-2/TRBV6-3	TRBJ1-5	CASSPQGQLNQPQHF	TGTGCCAGCAGTCCCCAAGGACAGCTGAATCAGCCCCAGCATTTT
-	TRBD2	TRBV30	TRBJ2-2	CAWSLGGSTGELFF	TGTGCCTGGAGTCTGGGGGGGAGCACCGGGGAGCTGTTTTTT
-	TRBD1	TRBV19	TRBJ1-6	CASSIGTGGNSPLHF	TGTGCCAGTAGTATTGGGACAGGGGGAAATTCACCCCTCCACTTT
once	-	TRBV19	TRBJ1-2	CASSRTADNYGYTF	TGTGCCAGTAGCCGGACAGCGGATAACTATGGCTACACCTTC
-	-	TRBV5-8	TRBJ1-5	CASSSRGYSNQPQHF	TGTGCCAGCAGCTCTAGGGGGTATAGCAATCAGCCCCAGCATTTT
-	TRBD2	TRBV30	TRBJ2-1	CAWSATSYEQFF	TGTGCCTGGAGTGCGACTAGCTATGAGCAGTTCTTC
-	-	TRBV5-1	TRBJ1-3	CASSFGGTGNTIYF	TGCGCCAGCAGCTTTGGGGGGACTGGAAACACCATATATTTT
-	TRBD1	TRBV19	TRBJ2-7	CASRPHRGSSSYEQYF	TGTGCCAGTAGACCTCACAGGGGATCTTCCTCCTACGAGCAGTACTTC
-	-	TRBV20-1	TRBJ2-5	CSARPEETQYF	TGCAGTGCTAGGCCGGAAGAGACCCAGTACTTC
-	-	TRBV21-1	TRBJ1-1	CAAGKGQMNTEAFF	TGTGCCGCGGGTAAAGGACAAATGAACACTGAAGCTTTCTTT
-	-	TRBV19	TRBJ1-1	CASSMQQGGTEAFF	TGTGCCAGTAGTATGCAACAAGGGGGAACTGAAGCTTTCTTT
few	TRBD2	TRBV7-9	TRBJ2-7	CASSGTSGDLSNEQYF	TGTGCCAGCAGCGGGACTAGCGGGGACTTAAGCAACGAGCAGTACTTC
-	TRBD1	TRBV24-1	TRBJ2-4	CATSDQTGKNIQYF	TGTGCCACCAGTGATCAGACAGGGAAAAACATTCAGTACTTC
-	-	TRBV7-9	TRBJ2-3	CASSLALRGDTQYF	TGTGCCAGCAGCTTAGCGCTACGGGGAGATACGCAGTATTTT
-	-	TRBV27	TRBJ1-5	CASSSSGSINQPQHF	TGTGCCAGCAGTTCCTCGGGGTCAATCAATCAGCCCCAGCATTTT
few	TRBD2	TRBV7-8	TRBJ2-1	CASSLRGGPWGDEQFF	TGTGCCAGCAGCCTCCGCGGGGGGCCTTGGGGGGACGAGCAGTTCTTC
-	-	TRBV19	TRBJ1-2	CASSVDRRNYGYTF	TGTGCCAGTAGTGTGGACAGAAGGAACTATGGCTACACCTTC
-	-	TRBV19	TRBJ1-5	CASSRGTRDQPQHF	TGTGCCAGTAGCCGAGGGACGAGGGACCAGCCCCAGCATTTT
-	-	TRBV28	TRBJ1-3	CASSSSSYSGNTIYF	TGTGCCAGCAGTTCTTCCAGCTACTCTGGAAACACCATATATTTT
-	-	TRBV29-1	TRBJ2-1	CSVWRNEQFF	TGCAGCGTTTGGCGCAATGAGCAGTTCTTC
once	-	TRBV19	TRBJ1-5	CASRVQQGEFQPQHF	TGTGCCAGCCGGGTTCAACAGGGTGAGTTTCAGCCCCAGCATTTT
-	-	TRBV29-1	TRBJ2-3	CGGRAVDTQYF	TGCGGGGGACGGGCCGTGGATACGCAGTATTTT
-	-	TRBV6-5	TRBJ1-2	CASSTDGLPPYGYTF	TGTGCCAGCAGTACGGACGGACTACCACCCTATGGCTACACCTTC